This T cell receptor (beta chain) was recorded in a study of blood T cell repertoires in COVID-19. The assay was immunoSEQ multiplex PCR, and TCRdb's table has in-frame clones only and misses some. Altogether approximately 460,000 clones are present, roughly 87% being singletons, with the ten largest covering 0.8% to 0.9%. CDR1 and CDR2 from the germline V gene are LGHDT and YNNKEL (reference sequence). The junction had 5 bases not matched to a gene; V was cut back by 1 base and J by 4 bases. CDR3 length: 16 residues. Sequences were obtained from peripheral blood. This chain connects TRBV3-1 (or the pseudogene TRBV3-2) to TRBJ1-2; TRBD1 matches at 11 bases. The TCR originated in a man between 18 and 29 years old with COVID-19, enrolled during active disease. The CDR3 DNA reads TGTGCCAGCAGCCAAGGTCCCGGGACAGGGGGCTATGGCTACACCTTC. Protein product: CASSQGPGTGGYGYTF.